Below, 8 T cell receptor beta chains from the same sample are listed, as sequenced in a study of blood T cell repertoires in COVID-19. Profiling relied on immunoSEQ multiplex PCR, and the TCRdb table lists in-frame clones only, not all of them. The sample carries some 670,000 clones, more than 80% recorded once. The sequencing sample was made of peripheral blood. The receptors shown here come from a woman in her late teens or twenties with acute or convalescent COVID-19.

The chain combines TRBV12-3 or TRBV12-4 with TRBJ1-5; D perhaps matches TRBD1 (6 bases). V was clipped by 10 bases and J by 3 bases, with 13 bases between them. This CDR3 spans 13 amino acids. CDR3 sequence: CATQWGPNQPQHF. DNA of the CDR3: TGTGCCACCCAGTGGGGGCCCAATCAGCCCCAGCATTTT.

This chain joins TRBV2 and TRBJ2-7, with 9 nucleotides matching TRBD1. V dropped 6 bases and J dropped 2; count of bases not matched to a gene: 8. This CDR3 contains 15 residues. From germline, CDR1 is SNHLY and CDR2 FYNNEI. CDR3 residues: CASRKPGQGTYEQYF. DNA for the CDR3: TGTGCCAGCAGAAAACCGGGACAGGGAACCTACGAGCAGTACTTC.

V and J are TRBV19 and TRBJ1-1; D is possibly TRBD1 (6 bases). Per the germline V gene, CDR1 is LNHDA and CDR2 is SQIVND (reference sequence). This CDR3 comprises 17 residues. The V and J ends lost 1 base and 2 bases respectively, with 17 bases between them. CDR3 sequence: CASSIGARGSRNTEAFF. The CDR3 region has the DNA TGTGCCAGTAGTATAGGCGCCAGGGGAAGTAGAAACACTGAAGCTTTCTTT.

In its sample, this clone was seen a few times. The chain combines TRBV2 with TRBJ1-5; 7 positions agree with TRBD1. Germline assignment: CDR1 SNHLY and CDR2 FYNNEI. This CDR3 has 15 amino acids. The V gene end was trimmed by 6 bases and the J gene end by 5 bases; junction bases not matched to a gene: 10. This CDR3 reads CASRDARDRDQPQHF. Here the CDR3 DNA reads TGTGCCAGCAGGGATGCCCGGGACAGAGATCAGCCCCAGCATTTT. Based on the CDR3 plus reference TRBV2 and TRBJ1-5, the full variable domain is EPEVTQTPSHQVTQMGQEVILRCVPISNHLYFYWYRQILGQKVEFLVSFYNNEISEKSEIFDDQFSVERPDGSNFTLKIRSTKLEDSAMYFCASRDARDRDQPQHFGDGTRLSIL.

This chain joins TRBV6-6 and TRBJ2-2; D is unresolved. The CDR3 spans 13 residues. Germline V CDR1 and CDR2: MNHNY, SVGAGI (reference sequence). V shed 2 bases and J shed 6 bases, with 7 bases lying between them. For the CDR3, the DNA is TGTGCCAGCAGTTACGGAGTCCCCGGGGAGCTGTTTTTT. Protein sequence: CASSYGVPGELFF.

The chain combines TRBV2 with TRBJ2-2, with TRBD2 identical over 9 bases. In germline, CDR1 is SNHLY, CDR2 FYNNEI. The CDR3 has 17 amino acids. V shed 6 bases and J 5 bases; nucleotides not matched to a gene: 13. Here the CDR3 DNA reads TGTGCCAGCAGGGATCCCCCGCAGCGGGGGGTGACCGGGGAGCTGTTTTTT. This gives the protein CASRDPPQRGVTGELFF.

The V call is TRBV9, the J call TRBJ1-1, with 7 bases that match TRBD1. Germline CDR1 SGDLS, CDR2 YYNGEE. The V segment lost 0 bases and the J segment 4 bases; nucleotides outside the gene matches: 15. The CDR3 is 18 residues long. DNA of the CDR3: TGTGCCAGCAGCGTAGTTTCTATGGGACAGTTTCGGGCCACTGAAGCTTTCTTT. The encoded protein is CASSVVSMGQFRATEAFF.

This rearrangement joins TRBV7-2 to TRBJ2-7; 8 bases are shared with TRBD1. CDR1 SGHTA and CDR2 FQGNSA come from the germline V gene. This CDR3 has 15 amino acids. J gave up 3 bases and V 1 base, and 5 bases lay outside the gene matches. In DNA form, the CDR3 reads TGTGCCAGCAGCTTAGGGACAGGGCCGTACTACGAGCAGTACTTC. Residues: CASSLGTGPYYEQYF. The full variable domain, with the rest looked up from reference TRBV7-2 and TRBJ2-7, is GAGVSQSPSNKVTEKGKDVELRCDPISGHTALYWYRQSLGQGLEFLIYFQGNSAPDKSGLPSDRFSAERTGGSVSTLTIQRTQQEDSAVYLCASSLGTGPYYEQYFGPGTRLTVT.